Sequencing of this T cell receptor (beta chain) was carried out in a study of blood T cell repertoires in COVID-19. Turning to the study itself: Sources were T cells, B-cell-depleted T cells, or PBMCs; the material itself was cDNA or gDNA.

In the study's own analysis: Researchers report that nucleated cell counts were estimated from reference gene primer amplification. Assay: immunoSEQ multiplex PCR; the TCRdb copy retains only in-frame clones and omits some. Clone size and V and J calls were adopted from that table, with D and trimming inferred from the DNA. The data show a few hundred thousand clones, roughly 90% seen once. The sample was peripheral blood. The sequence came from a woman aged 50 to 65 with active or convalescent COVID-19.

CDR3 sequence (DNA): TGTGCCTGGAGTAGGGGAATAGGGTATGGCTACACCTTC. This encodes CAWSRGIGYGYTF. This chain links TRBV30 with TRBJ1-2; a possible D gene is TRBD1 (5 bases). The CDR3 is made up of 13 amino acids. Trimming removed 2 bases at V and 5 bases at J, with 12 bases between. Germline V gene sequence: CDR1 GTSNPN, CDR2 SVGIG (reference sequence). The full variable domain, its missing parts supplied by reference TRBV30 and TRBJ1-2, is SQTIHQWPATLVQPVGSPLSLECTVEGTSNPNLYWYRQAAGRGLQLLFYSVGIGQISSEVPQNLSASRPQDRQFILSSKKLLLSDSGFYLCAWSRGIGYGYTFGSGTRLTVV.